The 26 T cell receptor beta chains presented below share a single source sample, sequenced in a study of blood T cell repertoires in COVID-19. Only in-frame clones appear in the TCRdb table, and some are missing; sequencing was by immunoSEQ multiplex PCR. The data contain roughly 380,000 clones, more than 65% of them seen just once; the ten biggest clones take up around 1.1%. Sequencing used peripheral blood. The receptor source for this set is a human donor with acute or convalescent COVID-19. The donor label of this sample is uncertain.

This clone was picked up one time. The CDR3 spells CASSPYRRFVGYTF. The CDR3 DNA sequence: TGTGCCAGCAGCCCGTATCGGAGGTTTGTTGGCTACACCTTC. V gene TRBV5-6 combines with J gene TRBJ1-2, with no clear D. The germline CDR1 and CDR2 sequences are SGHDT and YYEEEE. The CDR3 length is 14 residues. V lost 4 bases, J lost 7 bases, and 17 bases lay in between.

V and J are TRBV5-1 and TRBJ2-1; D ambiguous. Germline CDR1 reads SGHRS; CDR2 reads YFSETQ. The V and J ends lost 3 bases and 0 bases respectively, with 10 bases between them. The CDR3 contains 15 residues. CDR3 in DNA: TGCGCCAGCAGCTCGGCGGCGGCCTCCTACAATGAGCAGTTCTTC. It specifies CASSSAAASYNEQFF.

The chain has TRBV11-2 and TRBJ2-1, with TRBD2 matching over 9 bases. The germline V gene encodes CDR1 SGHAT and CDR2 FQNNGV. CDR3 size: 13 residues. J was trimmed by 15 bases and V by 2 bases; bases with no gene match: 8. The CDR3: CASSLLAGLPGFF. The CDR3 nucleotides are TGTGCCAGCAGCTTACTAGCGGGACTGCCGGGGTTCTTC.

CDR3 coding DNA: TGTGCTAGTGGTTTGAGTTTCGGCGGGAGCCAAAACATTCAGTACTTC. Amino acid sequence: CASGLSFGGSQNIQYF. The V call is TRBV12-5, the J call TRBJ2-4, with 7 positions matching TRBD2. V was clipped by 2 bases and J by 5 bases; unmatched bases: 9. Per the germline V gene, CDR1 is LGHNT and CDR2 is FRNRAP. The CDR3 is 16 residues long. Together with reference TRBV12-5 and TRBJ2-4, the CDR3 gives the full variable domain: DARVTQTPRHKVTEMGQEVTMRCQPILGHNTVFWYRQTMMQGLELLAYFRNRAPLDDSGMPKDRFSAEMPDATLATLKIQPSEPRDSAVYFCASGLSFGGSQNIQYFGAGTRLSVL.

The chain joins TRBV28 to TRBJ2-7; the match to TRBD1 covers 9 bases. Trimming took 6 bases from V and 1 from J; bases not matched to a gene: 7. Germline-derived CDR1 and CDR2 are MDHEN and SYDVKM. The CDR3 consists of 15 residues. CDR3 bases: TGTGCCAGCAGCACGTCGGGGACAGGGTCCTACGAGCAGTACTTC. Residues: CASSTSGTGSYEQYF.

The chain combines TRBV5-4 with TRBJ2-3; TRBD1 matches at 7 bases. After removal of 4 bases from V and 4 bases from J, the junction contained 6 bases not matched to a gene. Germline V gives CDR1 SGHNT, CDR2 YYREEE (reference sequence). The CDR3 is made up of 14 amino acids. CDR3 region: CASSQDREADTQYF. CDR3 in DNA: TGTGCCAGCAGCCAAGACAGGGAAGCAGATACGCAGTATTTT.

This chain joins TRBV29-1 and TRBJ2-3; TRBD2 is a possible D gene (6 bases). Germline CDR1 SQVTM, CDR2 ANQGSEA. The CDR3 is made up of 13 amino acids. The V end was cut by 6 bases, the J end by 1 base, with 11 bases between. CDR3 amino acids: CSVRDLRTDTQYF. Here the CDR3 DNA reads TGCAGCGTGCGGGACCTTCGCACAGATACGCAGTATTTT.

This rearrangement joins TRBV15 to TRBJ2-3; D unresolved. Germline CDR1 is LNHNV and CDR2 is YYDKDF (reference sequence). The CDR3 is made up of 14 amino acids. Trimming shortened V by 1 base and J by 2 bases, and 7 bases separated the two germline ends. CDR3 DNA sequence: TGTGCCACCAGCAGAGCTCTGTACACAGATACGCAGTATTTT. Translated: CATSRALYTDTQYF.

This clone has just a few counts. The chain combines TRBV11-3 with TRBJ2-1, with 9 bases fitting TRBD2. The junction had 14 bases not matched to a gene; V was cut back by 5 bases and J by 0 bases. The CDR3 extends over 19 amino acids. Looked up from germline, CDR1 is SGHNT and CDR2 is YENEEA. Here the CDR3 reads CASSKLSGGLTYSYNEQFF. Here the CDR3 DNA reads TGTGCCAGCAGCAAACTAAGCGGGGGGCTCACCTACTCCTACAATGAGCAGTTCTTC. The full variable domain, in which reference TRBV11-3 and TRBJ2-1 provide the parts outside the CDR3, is EAGVVQSPRYKIIEKKQPVAFWCNPISGHNTLYWYLQNLGQGPELLIRYENEEAVDDSQLPKDRFSAERLKGVDSTLKIQPAELGDSAVYLCASSKLSGGLTYSYNEQFFGPGTRLTVL.

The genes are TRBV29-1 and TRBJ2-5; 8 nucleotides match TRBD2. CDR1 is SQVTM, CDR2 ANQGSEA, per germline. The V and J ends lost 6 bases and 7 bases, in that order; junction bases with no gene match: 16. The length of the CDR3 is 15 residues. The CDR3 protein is CSVGGTSLQRSTQYF. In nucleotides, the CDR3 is TGCAGCGTAGGCGGGACTAGTCTACAGAGATCGACCCAGTACTTC.

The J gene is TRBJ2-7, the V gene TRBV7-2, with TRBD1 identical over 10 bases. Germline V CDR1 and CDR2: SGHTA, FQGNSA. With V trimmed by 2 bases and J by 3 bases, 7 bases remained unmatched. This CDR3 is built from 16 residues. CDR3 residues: CASSLSLGTGDYEQYF. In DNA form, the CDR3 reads TGTGCCAGCAGCTTAAGTTTAGGGACAGGGGACTACGAGCAGTACTTC.

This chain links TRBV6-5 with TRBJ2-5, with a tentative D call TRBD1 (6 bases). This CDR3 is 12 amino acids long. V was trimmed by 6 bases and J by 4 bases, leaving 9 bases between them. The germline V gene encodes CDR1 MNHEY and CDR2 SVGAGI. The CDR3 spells CASRETGETQYF. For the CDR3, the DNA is TGTGCCAGCAGGGAGACAGGAGAGACCCAGTACTTC.

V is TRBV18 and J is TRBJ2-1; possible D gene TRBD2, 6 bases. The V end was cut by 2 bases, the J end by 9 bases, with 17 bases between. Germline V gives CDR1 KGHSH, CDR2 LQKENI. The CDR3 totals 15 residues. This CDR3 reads CASSPTVGGTGEQFF. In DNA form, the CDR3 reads TGTGCCAGCTCACCAACTGTCGGGGGAACGGGTGAGCAGTTCTTC.

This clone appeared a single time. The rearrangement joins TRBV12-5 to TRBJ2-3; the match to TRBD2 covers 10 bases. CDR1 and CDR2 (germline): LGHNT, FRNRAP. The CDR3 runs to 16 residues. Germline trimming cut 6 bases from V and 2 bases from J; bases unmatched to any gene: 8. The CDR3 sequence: CASGGTSVTFTDTQYF. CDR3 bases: TGTGCTAGTGGGGGGACTAGCGTAACGTTCACAGATACGCAGTATTTT.

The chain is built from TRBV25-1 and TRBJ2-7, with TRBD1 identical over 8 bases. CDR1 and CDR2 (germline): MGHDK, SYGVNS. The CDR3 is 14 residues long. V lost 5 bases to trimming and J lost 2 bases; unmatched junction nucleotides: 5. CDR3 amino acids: CASSRDRIPYEQYF. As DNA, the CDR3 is TGTGCCAGCAGTCGGGACAGGATCCCCTACGAGCAGTACTTC.

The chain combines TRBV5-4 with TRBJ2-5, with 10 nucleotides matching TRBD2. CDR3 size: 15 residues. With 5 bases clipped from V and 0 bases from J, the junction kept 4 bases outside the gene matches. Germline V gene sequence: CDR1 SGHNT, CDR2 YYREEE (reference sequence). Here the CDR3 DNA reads TGTGCCAGCAGTAGCGGGGGGTCAAACCAAGAGACCCAGTACTTC. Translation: CASSSGGSNQETQYF.

CDR3 sequence: CASSQNPSDYEQYF. Written as DNA, the CDR3 is TGTGCCAGCAGCCAAAACCCCTCGGACTATGAGCAGTACTTC. The genes are TRBV3-1 (or the pseudogene TRBV3-2) and TRBJ2-7; weak D call: TRBD2 (6 bases). Germline loops: CDR1 LGHDT, CDR2 YNNKEL (reference sequence). The CDR3 covers 14 residues. Trimming stripped 2 bases from V and 7 bases from J, with 15 bases between.

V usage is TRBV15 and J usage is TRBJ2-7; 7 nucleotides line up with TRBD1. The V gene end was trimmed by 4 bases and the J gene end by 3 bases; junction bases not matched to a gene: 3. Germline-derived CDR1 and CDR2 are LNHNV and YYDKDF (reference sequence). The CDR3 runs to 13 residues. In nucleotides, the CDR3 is TGTGCCACCAGCATCCGACAGGGCTACGAGCAGTACTTC. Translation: CATSIRQGYEQYF.

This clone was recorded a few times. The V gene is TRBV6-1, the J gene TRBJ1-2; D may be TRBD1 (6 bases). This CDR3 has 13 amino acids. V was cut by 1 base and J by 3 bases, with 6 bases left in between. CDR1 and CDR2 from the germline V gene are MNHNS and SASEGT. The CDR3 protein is CASSEDRDYGYTF. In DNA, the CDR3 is TGTGCCAGCAGTGAAGACAGGGACTATGGCTACACCTTC.

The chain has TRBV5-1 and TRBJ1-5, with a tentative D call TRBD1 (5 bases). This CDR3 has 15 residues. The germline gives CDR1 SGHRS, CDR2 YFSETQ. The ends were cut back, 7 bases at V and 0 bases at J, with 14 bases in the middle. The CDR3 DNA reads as TGCGCCAGCTCCTGGGGGGGGAGTAGCAATCAGCCCCAGCATTTT. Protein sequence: CASSWGGSSNQPQHF.

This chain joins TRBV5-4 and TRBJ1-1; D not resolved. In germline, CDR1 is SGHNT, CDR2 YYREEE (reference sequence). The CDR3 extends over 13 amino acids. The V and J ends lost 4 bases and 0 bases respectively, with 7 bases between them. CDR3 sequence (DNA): TGTGCCAGCAGCACCACAGTGAACACTGAAGCTTTCTTT. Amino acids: CASSTTVNTEAFF.

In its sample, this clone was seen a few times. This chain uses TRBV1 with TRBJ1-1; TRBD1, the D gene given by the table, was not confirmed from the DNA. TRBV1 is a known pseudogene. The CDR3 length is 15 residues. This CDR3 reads CTSSQLGQRNTEAFF. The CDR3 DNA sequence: TGCACCAGCAGCCAACTCGGACAGCGGAACACTGAAGCTTTCTTT.

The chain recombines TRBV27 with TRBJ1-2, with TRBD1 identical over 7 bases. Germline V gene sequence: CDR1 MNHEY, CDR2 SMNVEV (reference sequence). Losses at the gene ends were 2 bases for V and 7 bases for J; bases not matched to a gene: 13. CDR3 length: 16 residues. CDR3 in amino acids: CASSLRRGRFTGGYTF. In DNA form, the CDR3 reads TGTGCCAGCAGTTTACGGAGGGGGCGCTTTACCGGTGGCTACACCTTC.

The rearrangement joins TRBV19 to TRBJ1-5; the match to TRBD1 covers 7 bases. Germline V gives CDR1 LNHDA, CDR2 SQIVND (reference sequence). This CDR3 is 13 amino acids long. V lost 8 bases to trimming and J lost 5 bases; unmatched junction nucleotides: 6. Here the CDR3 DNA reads TGTGCCAGTCAGACAGGGAACCATCAGCCCCAGCATTTT. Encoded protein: CASQTGNHQPQHF.

The CDR3 loop reads CASSRDRASNTEAFF. The CDR3 nucleotides are TGTGCCAGTAGTAGAGACAGGGCCTCGAACACTGAAGCTTTCTTT. The genes are TRBV19 and TRBJ1-1; 7 bases are shared with TRBD1. V trimming: 4 bases; J trimming: 1 base; junction bases outside the gene matches: 6. Per the germline V gene, CDR1 is LNHDA and CDR2 is SQIVND (reference sequence). This CDR3 is built from 15 residues. The full variable domain, with the rest looked up from reference TRBV19 and TRBJ1-1, is DGGITQSPKYLFRKEGQNVTLSCEQNLNHDAMYWYRQDPGQGLRLIYYSQIVNDFQKGDIAEGYSVSREKKESFPLTVTSAQKNPTAFYLCASSRDRASNTEAFFGQGTRLTVV.

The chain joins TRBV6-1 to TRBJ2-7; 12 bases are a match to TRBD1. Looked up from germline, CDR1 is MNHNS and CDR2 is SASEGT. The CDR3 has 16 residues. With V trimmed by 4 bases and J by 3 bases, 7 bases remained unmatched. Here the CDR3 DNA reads TGTGCCAGCAGTGTTGCCGGGACAGGGGGCTTCTACGAGCAGTACTTC. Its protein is CASSVAGTGGFYEQYF.